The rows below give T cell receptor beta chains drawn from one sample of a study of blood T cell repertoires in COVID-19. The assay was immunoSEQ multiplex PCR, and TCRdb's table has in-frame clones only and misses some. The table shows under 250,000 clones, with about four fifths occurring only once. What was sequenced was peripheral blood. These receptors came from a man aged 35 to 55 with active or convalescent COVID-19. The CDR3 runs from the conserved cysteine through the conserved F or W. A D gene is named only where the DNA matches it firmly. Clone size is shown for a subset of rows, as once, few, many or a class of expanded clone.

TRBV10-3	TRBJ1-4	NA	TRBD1	CAISEGLNRGKEEKLFF	TGTGCCATCAGTGAGGGGCTAAACAGGGGGAAGGAAGAAAAACTGTTTTTT
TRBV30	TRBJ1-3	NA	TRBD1	CAWRYPGQGVPRSGNTIYF	TGTGCCTGGAGGTACCCGGGACAGGGAGTCCCTCGTTCTGGAAACACCATATATTTT
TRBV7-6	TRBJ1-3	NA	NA	CASSEQRGSGNTIYF	TGTGCCAGCAGCGAACAAAGGGGATCTGGAAACACCATATATTTT
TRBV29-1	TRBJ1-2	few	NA	CSVERDFKGGYTF	TGCAGCGTTGAACGGGACTTCAAGGGTGGCTACACCTTC
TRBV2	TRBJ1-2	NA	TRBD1	CASSRQGNYGYTF	TGTGCCAGCAGCAGACAGGGGAACTATGGCTACACCTTC
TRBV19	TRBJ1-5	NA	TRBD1	CASSGQGGNQPQHF	TGTGCCAGTTCGGGACAGGGAGGCAATCAGCCCCAGCATTTT
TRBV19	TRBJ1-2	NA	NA	CASSIVQTNYGYTF	TGTGCCAGTAGTATTGTACAGACCAACTATGGCTACACCTTC
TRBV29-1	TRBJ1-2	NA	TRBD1	CSVVPRDRPSYGYTF	TGCAGCGTTGTCCCTCGGGACAGGCCGTCCTATGGCTACACCTTC
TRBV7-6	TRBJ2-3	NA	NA	CASSSGLAGRTDTQYF	TGTGCCAGCAGCTCCGGACTGGCGGGGCGCACAGATACGCAGTATTTT
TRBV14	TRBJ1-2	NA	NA	CASSQAFNYGYTF	TGTGCCAGCAGCCAAGCGTTCAACTATGGCTACACCTTC
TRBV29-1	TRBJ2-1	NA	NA	CSVDATGFNEQFF	TGCAGCGTCGATGCAACAGGGTTCAATGAGCAGTTCTTC
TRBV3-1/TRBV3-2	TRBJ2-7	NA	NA	CASSQGSGGEQYF	TGTGCCAGCAGCCAAGGGTCCGGGGGCGAGCAGTACTTC
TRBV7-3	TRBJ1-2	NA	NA	CASSQGQGYGYTF	TGTGCCAGCAGCCAGGGCCAGGGGTATGGCTACACCTTC
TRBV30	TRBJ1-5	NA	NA	CAWSAGGNQPQHF	TGTGCCTGGAGTGCGGGAGGGAATCAGCCCCAGCATTTT
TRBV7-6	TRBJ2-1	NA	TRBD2	CASSLVNSGGAGQQFF	TGTGCCAGCAGCTTAGTAAATAGCGGGGGGGCCGGTCAGCAGTTCTTC
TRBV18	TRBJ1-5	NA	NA	CATSSGSFQPQHF	TGTGCCACCTCATCGGGGTCCTTTCAGCCCCAGCATTTT
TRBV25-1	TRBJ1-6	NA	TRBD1	CASHAGTGDSPLHF	TGTGCCAGCCATGCCGGGACAGGGGATTCACCCCTCCACTTT
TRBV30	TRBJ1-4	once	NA	CAWSATAFNEKLFF	TGTGCCTGGAGTGCGACAGCCTTTAATGAAAAACTGTTTTTT
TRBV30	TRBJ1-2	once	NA	CAWSPRLWTNYGYTF	TGTGCCTGGAGTCCTCGGTTGTGGACAAACTATGGCTACACCTTC
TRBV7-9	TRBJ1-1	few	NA	CASSPGRTEAFF	TGTGCCAGCAGCCCGGGGAGGACTGAAGCTTTCTTT
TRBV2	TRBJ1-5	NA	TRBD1	CASTLDRGSNQPQHF	TGTGCCAGCACACTCGACAGGGGAAGCAATCAGCCCCAGCATTTT
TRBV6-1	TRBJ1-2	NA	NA	CASSEGGPNYGYTF	TGTGCCAGCAGTGAAGGGGGCCCTAACTATGGCTACACCTTC
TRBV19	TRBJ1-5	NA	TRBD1	CASSIWTGVDQPQHF	TGTGCCAGTAGTATATGGACAGGGGTGGATCAGCCCCAGCATTTT
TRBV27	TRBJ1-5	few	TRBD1	CASRAGTGSNQPQHF	TGTGCCAGCAGAGCAGGGACAGGATCGAATCAGCCCCAGCATTTT
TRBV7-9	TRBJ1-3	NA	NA	CASSLGTVSGNTIYF	TGTGCCAGCAGCTTAGGAACAGTCTCTGGAAACACCATATATTTT
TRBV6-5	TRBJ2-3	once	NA	CASRDRITDTQYF	TGTGCCAGCAGAGACAGGATAACAGATACGCAGTATTTT
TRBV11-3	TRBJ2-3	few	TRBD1	CASSLGGTGERTTDTQYF	TGTGCCAGCAGCTTAGGAGGAACAGGGGAGCGAACCACAGATACGCAGTATTTT
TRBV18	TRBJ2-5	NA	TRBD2	CASSGLAFGAVETQYF	TGTGCCAGCTCGGGACTAGCGTTCGGGGCGGTCGAGACCCAGTACTTC
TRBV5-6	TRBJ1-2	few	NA	CASSVIAGGYTF	TGTGCCAGCAGCGTAATAGCAGGGGGCTACACCTTC
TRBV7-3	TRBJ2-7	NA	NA	CASRKTIRDEQYF	TGTGCCAGCAGGAAGACAATTAGAGACGAGCAGTACTTC
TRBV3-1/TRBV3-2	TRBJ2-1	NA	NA	CASSPMRSVIEQFF	TGTGCCAGCAGTCCAATGAGGTCGGTTATTGAGCAGTTCTTC
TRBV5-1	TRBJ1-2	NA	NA	CASSLVWTASDGYTF	TGCGCCAGCAGCTTGGTATGGACTGCCAGCGATGGCTACACCTTC
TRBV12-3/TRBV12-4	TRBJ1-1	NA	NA	CASSPRINTEAFF	TGTGCCAGCAGCCCGCGGATCAACACTGAAGCTTTCTTT
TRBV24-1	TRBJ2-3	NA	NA	CATRGISGSTDTQYF	TGTGCCACCAGAGGGATCAGCGGGAGCACAGATACGCAGTATTTT
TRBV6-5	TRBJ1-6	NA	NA	CAAGERTLHF	TGTGCCGCGGGGGAGCGGACCCTCCACTTT
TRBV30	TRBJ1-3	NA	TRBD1	CAWSTGTGLYTIYF	TGTGCCTGGAGTACCGGGACAGGGTTATACACCATATATTTT
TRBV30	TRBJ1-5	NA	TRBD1	CASTTGSGQPQHF	TGTGCCTCGACGACAGGGTCCGGGCAGCCCCAGCATTTT
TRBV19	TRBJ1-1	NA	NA	CASSIALNTEAFF	TGTGCCAGTAGTATCGCACTAAACACTGAAGCTTTCTTT
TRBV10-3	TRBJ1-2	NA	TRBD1	CAISGTQGQFYGYTF	TGTGCCATCAGTGGCACCCAGGGACAGTTCTATGGCTACACCTTC
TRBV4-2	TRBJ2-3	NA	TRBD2	CASSPKLAGADTQYF	TGTGCCAGCAGTCCTAAACTAGCGGGAGCAGATACGCAGTATTTT
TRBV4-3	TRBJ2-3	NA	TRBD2	CTSSQDPLAGEDTQYF	TGCACCAGCAGCCAAGATCCACTAGCGGGGGAAGATACGCAGTATTTT